This entry lists 12 T cell receptor beta chains sequenced from one sample in a study of shared clonotypes between healthy human individuals (dated by TCRdb to 2018 to 2020). Library method: the immunoSEQ multiplex PCR assay. TCRdb limited this immuneACCESS table to in-frame rearrangements with V and J called. A share of clones is missing; checked studies link under half to unresolved V genes, and the rest is unexplained. The sample contains around 1.5 million clones, around 98% of them found a single time. The ten top clones hold roughly 0.42% of the sample. The sequenced material came from naive CD4+ T cells sorted from blood. Explained via the paper, the cell subset or site label denotes: CD45RA+ positively selected. All receptors derive from a man aged 25 to 40 in good health.

In the case of this clone: This same CDR3 is encoded by further DNA sequences in the sample. In DNA form, the CDR3 reads TGTGCCAGCAGCGTAGGGACTGGTACCTACGAGCAGTACTTC. Its translation: CASSVGTGTYEQYF. This chain uses TRBV9 with TRBJ2-7, with D possibly TRBD2 on 5 matching bases. Germline V CDR1 and CDR2: SGDLS, YYNGEE. The CDR3 covers 14 residues. V was pared by 0 bases and J by 2 bases, with 9 bases between.

The chain combines TRBV29-1 with TRBJ2-3; perhaps TRBD1 as D (7 bases). This CDR3 is built from 15 residues. Trimming cost V 5 bases and J 0 bases, with 15 bases left between them. CDR1 is SQVTM and CDR2 is ANQGSEA in the germline V gene. The CDR3 coding sequence is TGCAGCGTTTGCGGGACAGTTGGAAGCACAGATACGCAGTATTTT. Its translation: CSVCGTVGSTDTQYF.

This clone was observed once. The genes are TRBV19 and TRBJ2-1; 10 nucleotides match TRBD2. This CDR3 region has 17 residues. CDR1 is LNHDA and CDR2 is SQIVND in the germline V gene (reference sequence). The V gene end was trimmed by 4 bases and the J gene end by 3 bases; junction bases not matched to a gene: 9. This CDR3 is CASSTRRTSGLYNEQFF. CDR3 sequence (DNA): TGTGCCAGTAGTACCCGACGGACTAGCGGCCTCTACAATGAGCAGTTCTTC.

The chain recombines TRBV10-3 with TRBJ2-3, with D perhaps TRBD1 (6 bases). The CDR3 spans 14 residues. V gave up 4 bases and J gave up 2 bases, with 10 bases separating them. Germline V lookup: CDR1 ENHRY, CDR2 SYGVKD. CDR3: CAISGDTLTDTQYF. CDR3 coding DNA: TGTGCCATCAGTGGGGACACCCTCACAGATACGCAGTATTTT.

The chain couples TRBV6-1 to TRBJ2-1; maybe TRBD2 (6 bases). This CDR3 region has 14 residues. The germline V and J ends were trimmed by 7 bases and 9 bases, with 19 bases remaining between them. Germline CDR1 and CDR2: MNHNS and SASEGT. The CDR3 DNA reads as TGTGCCAGCAACCCCAGTGCGGGGTGGGGTGAGCAGTTCTTC. Translation: CASNPSAGWGEQFF.

This clone appeared a single time. Other nucleotide sequences from this sample produce the same CDR3. The chain carries TRBV14 and TRBJ1-2; D call uncertain. V was cut by 4 bases and J by 2 bases, with 5 bases left in between. The germline CDR1 and CDR2 sequences are SGHDN and FVKESK. CDR3 length equals 12 residues. CDR3 amino acids: CASSPSNYGYTF. The CDR3 region has the DNA TGTGCCAGCAGCCCTTCCAACTATGGCTACACCTTC.

V is TRBV25-1 and J is TRBJ1-1; no clear D. The ends were cut back, 8 bases at V and 0 bases at J, with 10 bases in the middle. The CDR3 is made up of 13 amino acids. From germline, CDR1 is MGHDK and CDR2 SYGVNS. CDR3 in amino acids: CASVTAVNTEAFF. The CDR3 DNA reads as TGTGCCAGCGTGACGGCAGTGAACACTGAAGCTTTCTTT.

A word on this clone: At the DNA level, this CDR3 is encoded by other sequences in the same sample as well. This rearrangement joins TRBV28 to TRBJ2-7; TRBD2 matches 8 bases. Trimming at V came to 5 bases and at J to 4 bases, leaving 1 base not matched to a gene. This CDR3 has 12 amino acids. Germline V gene data show CDR1 as MDHEN and CDR2 as SYDVKM. DNA for the CDR3: TGTGCCAGCAGTCTAGCGGGTTACGAGCAGTACTTC. Its translation: CASSLAGYEQYF.

CDR3 residues: CASSLFGTTGTDTQYF. CDR3 nucleotide sequence: TGTGCCAGCAGTTTATTCGGGACTACGGGCACAGATACGCAGTATTTT. The genes are TRBV28 and TRBJ2-3; 7 nucleotides match TRBD2. Germline CDR1 is MDHEN and CDR2 is SYDVKM. CDR3 length: 16 residues. Unmatched junction bases numbered 5, after V lost 1 base and J lost 1 base.

V usage is TRBV5-1 and J usage is TRBJ2-1; 9 bases map to TRBD2. The CDR3 sequence is 20 residues long. CDR1 and CDR2 from the germline V gene are SGHRS and YFSETQ. Trimming at V came to 2 bases and at J to 0 bases, leaving 15 bases not matched to a gene. The CDR3 spells CASSFLSLAGGRSSYNEQFF. DNA of the CDR3: TGCGCCAGCAGCTTCCTCTCACTAGCGGGTGGGAGGAGCTCCTACAATGAGCAGTTCTTC.

This rearrangement joins TRBV5-1 to TRBJ2-2; 9 bases fit TRBD2. J was trimmed by 6 bases and V by 4 bases; bases with no gene match: 10. The CDR3 has 16 residues. Looked up from germline, CDR1 is SGHRS and CDR2 is YFSETQ. CDR3 nucleotides: TGCGCCAGCAGCCAGTCGACTAGCGGATACGCCGGGGAGCTGTTTTTT. Residues: CASSQSTSGYAGELFF.

V and J are TRBV7-9 and TRBJ2-5; 7 bases are shared with TRBD1. Germline CDR1 reads SEHNR; CDR2 reads FQNEAQ (reference sequence). This CDR3 has 14 residues. V lost 3 bases to trimming and J lost 3 bases; unmatched junction nucleotides: 4. In nucleotides, the CDR3 is TGTGCCAGCAGCTTCCTTACAGGGGAAGAGACCCAGTACTTC. This translates into CASSFLTGEETQYF.